Below are 8 T cell receptor beta chains sequenced from a single sample in a study of technical replicates of blood from a handful of donors (dated by TCRdb to 2015 to 2018). Libraries came from the immunoSEQ multiplex PCR assay. TCRdb obtained this table from immuneACCESS and retained in-frame rearrangements with V and J assigned. These tables miss some clones; where compared with another copy, unresolved V genes account for less than half of the shortfall, and the remainder is unexplained. Here the sample has over 55,000 clones; 91% occur a single time. The ten largest clones add up to about 3.9% of the sample. The source material was PBMCs. The receptors were sampled from a human donor in good health. Some clones in this sample may be carry-over from other donors' samples.

This clone was detected once. The chain uses TRBV4-1 and TRBJ1-1; 10 nucleotides match TRBD1. Germline CDR1 MGHRA, CDR2 YSYEKL. V shed 0 bases, J shed 9 bases, and the junction held 7 bases outside the gene matches. The CDR3 runs 15 residues. The CDR3 DNA follows: TGCGCCAGCAGCCAAGATCTCCCGACAGGGGGCCAAGCTTTCTTT. This sequence encodes CASSQDLPTGGQAFF.

The chain couples TRBV6-1 to TRBJ2-5; D gene unclear. Germline V gene data show CDR1 as MNHNS and CDR2 as SASEGT. Deletions cut 4 bases from V and 7 bases from J, with 7 bases between. The length of the CDR3 is 11 residues. The CDR3 spells CASSGGGTQYF. Here the CDR3 DNA reads TGTGCCAGCAGTGGAGGCGGGACCCAGTACTTC.

In this sample, this clone turned up a few times. J is TRBJ2-7 and V is TRBV5-6, with unresolved D. CDR3 length equals 14 residues. The germline gives CDR1 SGHDT, CDR2 YYEEEE. Trimming cost V 3 bases and J 0 bases, with 10 bases left between them. Here the CDR3 DNA reads TGTGCCAGCAGCTCACCGAGGAGCTCCTACGAGCAGTACTTC. As protein: CASSSPRSSYEQYF.

The chain is built from TRBV12-5 and TRBJ2-7; 9 positions match TRBD1. Germline V gene lookup returns CDR1 LGHNT and CDR2 FRNRAP. The junction had 9 bases not matched to a gene; V was cut back by 3 bases and J by 6 bases. The CDR3 loop spans 15 amino acids. The CDR3 protein is CASGFTRDRASEQYF. For the CDR3, the DNA is TGTGCTAGTGGTTTCACCCGGGACAGGGCCTCCGAGCAGTACTTC.

The chain carries TRBV30 and TRBJ2-7, with 8 bases fitting TRBD2. The CDR3 spans 14 residues. The V gene's germline CDR1 is GTSNPN and CDR2 SVGIG (reference sequence). The V gene end was trimmed by 0 bases and the J gene end by 1 base; junction bases not matched to a gene: 2. The CDR3 sequence: CAWSVRGGSYEQYF. The CDR3 nucleotides read TGTGCCTGGAGTGTACGCGGGGGGTCCTACGAGCAGTACTTC.

The count of this clone is one. V gene TRBV6-1 combines with J gene TRBJ1-5; TRBD1 aligns across 8 bases. Germline CDR1 MNHNS, CDR2 SASEGT. V gave up 7 bases and J gave up 0 bases; unmatched junction bases: 2. The CDR3 contains 14 residues. CDR3 bases: TGTGCCAGCAAGCAGGGGGCTAGCAATCAGCCCCAGCATTTT. Translating it yields CASKQGASNQPQHF.

The J gene is TRBJ1-2, the V gene TRBV18, with D uncertain. The CDR3 has 14 residues. From germline, CDR1 is KGHSH and CDR2 LQKENI. V lost 3 bases to trimming and J lost 4 bases, with 12 bases between them. This CDR3 is CASSPPEGVYGYTF. The CDR3 DNA sequence: TGTGCCAGCTCACCCCCGGAGGGAGTCTATGGCTACACCTTC.

The chain has TRBV6-7 and TRBJ1-2; D is possibly TRBD1 (5 bases). TRBV6-7 is classed as an ORF, of uncertain function. Trimming pared 0 bases from V and 6 bases from J, leaving 14 bases between. The CDR3 runs to 15 residues. CDR3 nucleotides: TGTGCCAGCAGTTACTCCGATGGGGGGAAAAATGGCTACACCTTC. Translated, it gives CASSYSDGGKNGYTF.